This TCR beta chain was identified in a study of blood T cell repertoires in COVID-19. In the source study's methods: How many nucleated cells were present was estimated from reference gene primer amplification. Produced via immunoSEQ multiplex PCR; TCRdb's table is partial and in-frame only. D and trimming were read from the DNA, whereas the V and J calls and clone size are those reported in that table. Altogether tens of thousands of clones are present, roughly 91% being singletons, with the ten largest covering more than 6%. From germline, CDR1 is SEHNR and CDR2 FQNEAQ (reference sequence). V trimming: 5 bases; J trimming: 11 bases; junction bases outside the gene matches: 4. The CDR3 length is 12 residues.

This TCR came from a man aged 18-30 years with COVID-19, enrolled during active disease. The sample consisted of peripheral blood. V and J are TRBV7-9 and TRBJ1-5, with 9 bases matching TRBD1. Here the CDR3 DNA reads TGTGCCAGCAGCCTTGGGACAGGGACCCAGCATTTT. This codes for CASSLGTGTQHF.